Below, 21 T cell receptor beta chains from the same sample are listed, as sequenced in a study of blood T cells in healthy people across ages. Then a second PCR, running roughly 7 to 11 cycles, was carried out with a sample-barcoded 5' primer and a J-beta primer mix. A single record per CDR3 protein comes from TCRdb applying MiXCR to the 5' RACE reads. The data contain about 2 million distinct CDR3 sequences, 49% of them singletons. Input material: blood. These receptors were obtained from a middle-aged woman in good health.

The CDR3 is CASSRLTDRAYGYTF. CDR3 coding DNA: TGTGCCAGCAGCCGACTGACAGACAGGGCCTATGGCTACACCTTC. The V call is TRBV11-2, the J call TRBJ1-2; TRBD1 agrees at 7 bases. CDR3 length: 15 residues. CDR1 SGHAT and CDR2 FQNNGV come from the germline V gene. The V segment lost 5 bases and the J segment 4 bases; nucleotides outside the gene matches: 10. The full variable domain, completed using reference TRBV11-2 and TRBJ1-2, is EAGVAQSPRYKIIEKRQSVAFWCNPISGHATLYWYQQILGQGPKLLIQFQNNGVVDDSQLPKDRFSAERLKGVDSTLKIQPAKLEDSAVYLCASSRLTDRAYGYTFGSGTRLTVV.

The J gene is TRBJ2-7, the V gene TRBV10-3; 7 nucleotides align to TRBD1. Germline V lookup: CDR1 ENHRY, CDR2 SYGVKD. Trimming cost V 2 bases and J 4 bases; bases outside gene matches: 8. This CDR3 is 15 amino acids long. CDR3 amino acids: CAISEGWDSNYEQYF. The CDR3 DNA reads TGTGCCATCAGTGAGGGGTGGGACAGTAATTACGAGCAGTACTTC.

The chain recombines TRBV20-1 with TRBJ2-6, with D maybe TRBD1 (6 bases). Trimming pared 6 bases from V and 4 bases from J, leaving 13 bases between. Germline V gene lookup returns CDR1 DFQATT and CDR2 SNEGSKA (reference sequence). CDR3 length: 14 amino acids. CDR3 coding DNA: TGCAGTGCCTACAGGGAGCCCGGGGCCAACGTCCTGACTTTC. Its protein is CSAYREPGANVLTF.

The chain joins TRBV20-1 to TRBJ2-3, with 10 bases lining up with TRBD1. The junction had 9 bases not matched to a gene; V was cut back by 5 bases and J by 4 bases. In germline, CDR1 is DFQATT, CDR2 SNEGSKA (reference sequence). This CDR3 is 15 amino acids long. The chain's CDR3 is CSAQDRGISPDTQYF. CDR3 DNA: TGCAGTGCTCAGGACAGGGGGATTAGCCCAGATACGCAGTATTTT.

The chain combines TRBV5-1 with TRBJ2-1; either TRBD1 or TRBD2 may supply D (5 bases each). Germline-derived CDR1 and CDR2 are SGHRS and YFSETQ. Trimming stripped 0 bases from V and 3 bases from J, with 7 bases between. CDR3 length equals 14 residues. In nucleotides, the CDR3 is TGCGCCAGCAGCTTGGGGGACGACTACAATGAGCAGTTCTTC. Translated, it gives CASSLGDDYNEQFF. Full variable domain (rest looked up from reference TRBV5-1 and TRBJ2-1): KAGVTQTPRYLIKTRGQQVTLSCSPISGHRSVSWYQQTPGQGLQFLFEYFSETQRNKGNFPGRFSGRQFSNSRSEMNVSTLELGDSALYLCASSLGDDYNEQFFGPGTRLTVL.

The gene calls are TRBV12-3 or TRBV12-4 and TRBJ2-1; D uncertain. The CDR3 is made up of 9 amino acids. Trimming cost V 3 bases and J 14 bases, with 5 bases left between them. Written as DNA, the CDR3 is TGTGCCAGCAGTTTTAAGGAGTTCTTC. This codes for CASSFKEFF.

The V call is TRBV11-2, the J call TRBJ2-1; D is unclear. The germline CDR1 and CDR2 sequences are SGHAT and FQNNGV. Trimming removed 3 bases at V and 0 bases at J, with 9 bases between. The CDR3 runs 15 residues. CDR3 sequence reads: CASSFSTSSYNEQFF. CDR3 bases: TGTGCCAGCAGCTTCTCGACCAGCTCCTACAATGAGCAGTTCTTC.

CDR3 in amino acids: CSARRGSFTDTQYF. The CDR3, as DNA: TGCAGTGCTAGACGGGGCTCCTTCACAGATACGCAGTATTTT. The chain combines TRBV20-1 with TRBJ2-3; D may match TRBD1 or TRBD2 (5 bases each). Germline V gene lookup returns CDR1 DFQATT and CDR2 SNEGSKA (reference sequence). The CDR3 is 14 residues long. V was shortened by 2 bases and J by 2 bases, with 11 bases between the two germline ends.

This clonotype was recorded a few times. The genes are TRBV4-3 and TRBJ2-4; TRBD1 might be the D (5 bases). V lost 0 bases and J 0 bases, leaving 9 bases between the germline ends. Germline V gene data show CDR1 as LGHNA and CDR2 as YSLEER. This CDR3 region has 16 residues. The CDR3 region has the DNA TGCGCCAGCAGCCAAGATAGGGGCCCAGCCAAAAACATTCAGTACTTC. This gives the protein CASSQDRGPAKNIQYF.

About this clonotype: One junction end does not reproduce the germline sequence, and a read error may be involved. The chain employs TRBV6-2 or TRBV6-3 and TRBJ2-7; 10 nucleotides line up with TRBD2. The CDR3 spans 16 residues. Germline V lookup: CDR1 MNHEY, CDR2 SVGEGT. The DNA for the CDR3 is TGTGCCAGCAGTTCCGTAACTAGCGGGGCGAACTACGGGCAGTACTTC. Translation gives CASSSVTSGANYGQYF.

This chain connects TRBV28 to TRBJ2-7; 7 bases are shared with TRBD1. In germline, CDR1 is MDHEN, CDR2 SYDVKM. The CDR3 extends over 12 amino acids. J was trimmed by 10 bases and V by 2 bases; bases with no gene match: 5. DNA of the CDR3: TGTGCCAGCAGTTTAGAGGGGGCCGGACAGTACTTC. Amino acid sequence: CASSLEGAGQYF.

This clonotype was observed a handful of times. The V gene is TRBV20-1, the J gene TRBJ2-7; possibly TRBD1 for D (6 bases). With the DNA end fitting TRBJ2-5 better, the J assignment may be wrong. The germline V gene has CDR1 DFQATT and CDR2 SNEGSKA (reference sequence). The CDR3 runs to 14 residues. The CDR3 DNA sequence: TGCAGTGCTAGAGAAACAGGGAAAATGGAGACCCAGTACTTC. Translating gives CSARETGKMETQYF.

CDR3 DNA: TGTGCCAGTTACGACAGTTCAAGGATAAACTATGGCTACACCTTC. Protein sequence: CASYDSSRINYGYTF. The chain joins TRBV28 to TRBJ1-2; a weak D match, TRBD1 (5 bases). With 9 bases removed from V and 2 bases from J, the gap between germline ends came to 19 bases. Germline CDR1 is MDHEN and CDR2 is SYDVKM. The CDR3 loop spans 15 amino acids.

The chain is built from TRBV7-9 and TRBJ2-1, with TRBD2 matching over 11 bases. The germline CDR1 and CDR2 sequences are SEHNR and FQNEAQ (reference sequence). This CDR3 is built from 20 residues. Trimming at V came to 1 base and at J to 2 bases, leaving 13 bases not matched to a gene. The CDR3 loop reads CASSLVTGTSGQSPYNEQFF. The CDR3 region has the DNA TGTGCCAGCAGCTTAGTAACCGGGACTAGCGGACAATCCCCCTACAATGAGCAGTTCTTC.

This clonotype was picked up a small number of times. The J gene is TRBJ1-2, the V gene TRBV6-1; D gene ambiguous. The CDR3 covers 12 residues. Trimming took off 2 bases at V and 8 bases at J, with 9 bases between the two ends. Germline assignment: CDR1 MNHNS and CDR2 SASEGT. For the CDR3, the DNA is TGTGCCAGCAGTGAACTTCGAGAAGGCTACACCTTC. Its protein is CASSELREGYTF.

V usage is TRBV6-1 and J usage is TRBJ2-3, with D maybe TRBD2 (6 bases). The CDR3 consists of 15 residues. V lost 3 bases and J lost 4, with 14 bases in between. Per the germline V gene, CDR1 is MNHNS and CDR2 is SASEGT. The chain's CDR3 is CASSDPSRLADTQYF. The CDR3 DNA reads TGTGCCAGCAGTGACCCATCCCGACTAGCAGATACGCAGTATTTT.

V gene TRBV27 combines with J gene TRBJ2-5; 12 nucleotides align to TRBD1. V shed 6 bases, J shed 4 bases, and the junction held 15 bases outside the gene matches. This CDR3 comprises 18 residues. CDR1 is MNHEY, CDR2 SMNVEV, per germline (reference sequence). The CDR3 DNA sequence: TGTGCCAGCAGCCCGGGGGGGACAGGGGGCATAATCAGAGAGACCCAGTACTTC. Protein: CASSPGGTGGIIRETQYF.

This chain links TRBV12-3 or TRBV12-4 with TRBJ2-2; 8 bases match TRBD1. Unmatched junction bases numbered 7, after V lost 4 bases and J lost 3 bases. The CDR3 sequence is 16 residues long. This CDR3 reads CASSSPGQDYTGELFF. DNA for the CDR3: TGTGCCAGCAGTTCTCCGGGACAGGACTACACCGGGGAGCTGTTTTTT.

The chain recombines TRBV9 with TRBJ2-7, with TRBD2 matching over 7 bases. V gave up 0 bases and J gave up 2 bases; unmatched junction bases: 5. Per germline, CDR1 SGDLS and CDR2 YYNGEE. This CDR3 is 15 amino acids long. In DNA form, the CDR3 reads TGTGCCAGCAGCGTAGGGGCGGGGGATACCTACGAGCAGTACTTC. It codes for CASSVGAGDTYEQYF.

This clonotype was seen once. The rearrangement links TRBV6-5 to TRBJ1-2, with TRBD1 as a possible D gene (5 bases). Germline CDR1 is MNHEY and CDR2 is SVGAGI. The germline V and J ends were trimmed by 5 bases and 3 bases, with 13 bases remaining between them. This CDR3 is built from 14 residues. CDR3 nucleotides: TGTGCCAGCAGTCCATTACAGGAGGACTATGGCTACACCTTC. Translation: CASSPLQEDYGYTF.

The chain combines TRBV29-1 with TRBJ2-7; TRBD1 is a possible D gene (6 bases). CDR3 length equals 14 residues. Germline V gene data show CDR1 as SQVTM and CDR2 as ANQGSEA. Trimming pared 8 bases from V and 0 bases from J, leaving 17 bases between. The CDR3 region is CSTVQGRGSYEQYF. For the CDR3, the DNA is TGCAGCACTGTACAGGGAAGGGGCTCCTACGAGCAGTACTTC.